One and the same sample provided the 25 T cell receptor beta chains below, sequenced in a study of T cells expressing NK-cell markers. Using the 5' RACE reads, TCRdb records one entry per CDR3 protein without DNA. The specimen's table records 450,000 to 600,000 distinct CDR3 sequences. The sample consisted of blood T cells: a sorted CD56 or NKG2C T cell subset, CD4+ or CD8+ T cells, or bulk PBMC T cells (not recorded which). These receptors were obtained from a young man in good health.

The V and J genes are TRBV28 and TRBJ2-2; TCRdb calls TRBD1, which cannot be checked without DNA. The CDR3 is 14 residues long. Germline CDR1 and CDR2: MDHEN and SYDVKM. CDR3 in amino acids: CASSRTDYTGELFF.

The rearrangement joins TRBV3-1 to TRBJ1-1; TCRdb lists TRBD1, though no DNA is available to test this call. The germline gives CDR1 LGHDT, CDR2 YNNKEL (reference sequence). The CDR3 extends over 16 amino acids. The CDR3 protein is CASSQPKLSGGTEAFF.

CDR3 sequence reads: CASSYSMGYEQFF. This chain links TRBV6-5 with TRBJ2-1. There are 13 residues in the CDR3. Germline values: CDR1 MNHEY, CDR2 SVGAGI.

CDR3 amino acids: CASSYSIQGGSYEQYF. The V gene is TRBV6-5, the J gene TRBJ2-7; TCRdb reports TRBD1, a call that lacks DNA to check it against. Germline CDR1 is MNHEY and CDR2 is SVGAGI. This CDR3 has 16 residues.

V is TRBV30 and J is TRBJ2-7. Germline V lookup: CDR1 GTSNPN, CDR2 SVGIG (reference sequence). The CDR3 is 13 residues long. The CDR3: CAWSGIGSYEQYF.

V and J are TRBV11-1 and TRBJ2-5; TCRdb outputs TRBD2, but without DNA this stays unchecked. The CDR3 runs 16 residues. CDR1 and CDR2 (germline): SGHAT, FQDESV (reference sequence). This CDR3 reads CASSLEGTRGRETQYF.

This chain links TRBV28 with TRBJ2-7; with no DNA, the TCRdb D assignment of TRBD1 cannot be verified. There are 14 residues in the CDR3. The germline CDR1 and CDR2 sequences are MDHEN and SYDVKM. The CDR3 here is CASSGPGQNYEQYF.

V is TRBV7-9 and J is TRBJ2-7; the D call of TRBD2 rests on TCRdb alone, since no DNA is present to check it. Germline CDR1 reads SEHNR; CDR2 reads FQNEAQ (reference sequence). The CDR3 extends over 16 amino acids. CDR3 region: CASSLVPSGVSYEQYF.

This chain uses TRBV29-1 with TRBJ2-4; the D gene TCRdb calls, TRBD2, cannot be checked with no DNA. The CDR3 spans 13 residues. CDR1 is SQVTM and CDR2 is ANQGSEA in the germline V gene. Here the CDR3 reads CSEGQRAKNIQYF.

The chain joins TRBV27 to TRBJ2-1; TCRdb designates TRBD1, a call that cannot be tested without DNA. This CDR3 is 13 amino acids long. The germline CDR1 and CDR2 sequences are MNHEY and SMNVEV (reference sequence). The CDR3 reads CASSLLRGFEQFF.

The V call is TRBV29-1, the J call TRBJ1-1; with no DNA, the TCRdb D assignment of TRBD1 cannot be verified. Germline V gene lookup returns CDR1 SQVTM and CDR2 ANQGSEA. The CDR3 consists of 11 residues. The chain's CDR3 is CSGDRGPEAFF. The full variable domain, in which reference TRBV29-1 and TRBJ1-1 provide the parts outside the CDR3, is SAVISQKPSRDICQRGTSLTIQCQVDSQVTMMFWYRQQPGQSLTLIATANQGSEATYESGFVIDKFPISRPNLTFSTLTVSNMSPEDSSIYLCSGDRGPEAFFGQGTRLTVV.

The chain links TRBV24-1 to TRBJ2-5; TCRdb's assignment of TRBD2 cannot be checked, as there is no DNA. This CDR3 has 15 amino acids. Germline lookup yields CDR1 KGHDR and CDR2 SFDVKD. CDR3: CATSDFGPLQETQYF.

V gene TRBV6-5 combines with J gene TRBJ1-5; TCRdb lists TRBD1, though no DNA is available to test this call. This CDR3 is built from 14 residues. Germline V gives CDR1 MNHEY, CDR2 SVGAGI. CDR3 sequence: CASQVAGTGQPQHF.

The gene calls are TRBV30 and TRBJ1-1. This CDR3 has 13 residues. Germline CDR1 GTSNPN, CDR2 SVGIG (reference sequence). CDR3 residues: CAWSLQFSTEAFF.

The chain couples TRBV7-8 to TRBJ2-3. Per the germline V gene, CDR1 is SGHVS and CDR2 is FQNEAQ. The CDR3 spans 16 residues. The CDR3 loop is CASSLGKGWSTDTQYF.

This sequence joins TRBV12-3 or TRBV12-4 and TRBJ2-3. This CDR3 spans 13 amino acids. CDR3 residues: CASSSAGEDTQYF.

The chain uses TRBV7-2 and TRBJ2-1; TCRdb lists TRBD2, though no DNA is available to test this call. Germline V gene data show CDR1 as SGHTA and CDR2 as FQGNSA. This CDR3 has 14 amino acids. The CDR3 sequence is CASSRTSARGMQFF.

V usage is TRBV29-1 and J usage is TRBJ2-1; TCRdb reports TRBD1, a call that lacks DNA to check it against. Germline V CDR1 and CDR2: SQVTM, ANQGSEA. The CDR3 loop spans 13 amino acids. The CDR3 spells CSARPDTYNEQFF.

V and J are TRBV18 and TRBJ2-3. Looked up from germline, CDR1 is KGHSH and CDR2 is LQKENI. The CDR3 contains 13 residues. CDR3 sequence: CASSPFVGDTQYF.

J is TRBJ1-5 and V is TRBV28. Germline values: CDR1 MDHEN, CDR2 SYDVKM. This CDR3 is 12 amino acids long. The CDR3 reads CASRRPRQPQHF.

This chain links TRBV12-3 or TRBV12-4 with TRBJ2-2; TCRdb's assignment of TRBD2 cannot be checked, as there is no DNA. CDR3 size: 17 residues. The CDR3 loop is CASIKGLAGTNTGELFF.

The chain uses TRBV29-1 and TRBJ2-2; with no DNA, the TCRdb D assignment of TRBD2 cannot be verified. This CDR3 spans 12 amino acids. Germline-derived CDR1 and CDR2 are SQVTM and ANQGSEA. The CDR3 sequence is CSGRAGAGELFF.

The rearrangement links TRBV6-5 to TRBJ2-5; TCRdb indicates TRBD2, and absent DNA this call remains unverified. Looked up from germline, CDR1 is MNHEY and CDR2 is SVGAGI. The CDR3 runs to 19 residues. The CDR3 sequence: CASSYSFTDASGVQETQYF.

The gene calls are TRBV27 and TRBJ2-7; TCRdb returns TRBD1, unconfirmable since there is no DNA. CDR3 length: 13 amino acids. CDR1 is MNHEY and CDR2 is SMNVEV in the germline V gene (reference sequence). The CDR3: CASAGTGPYEQYF.

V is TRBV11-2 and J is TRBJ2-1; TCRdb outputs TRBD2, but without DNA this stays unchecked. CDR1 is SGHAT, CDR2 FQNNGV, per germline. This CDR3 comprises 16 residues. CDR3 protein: CASGGGSPSSYNEQFF.